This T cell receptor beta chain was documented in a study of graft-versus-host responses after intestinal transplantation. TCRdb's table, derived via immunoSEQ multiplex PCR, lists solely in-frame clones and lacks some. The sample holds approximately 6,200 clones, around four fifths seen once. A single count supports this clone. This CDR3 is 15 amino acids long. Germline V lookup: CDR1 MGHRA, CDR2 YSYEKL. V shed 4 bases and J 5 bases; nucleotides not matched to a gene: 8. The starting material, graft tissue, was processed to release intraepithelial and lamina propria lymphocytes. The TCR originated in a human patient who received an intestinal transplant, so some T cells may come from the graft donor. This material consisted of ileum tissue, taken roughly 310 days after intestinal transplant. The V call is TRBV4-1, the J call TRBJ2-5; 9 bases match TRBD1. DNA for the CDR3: TGCGCCAGCAGCCCCTTAGGGACAGGGCGGGAGACCCAGTACTTC. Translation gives CASSPLGTGRETQYF.